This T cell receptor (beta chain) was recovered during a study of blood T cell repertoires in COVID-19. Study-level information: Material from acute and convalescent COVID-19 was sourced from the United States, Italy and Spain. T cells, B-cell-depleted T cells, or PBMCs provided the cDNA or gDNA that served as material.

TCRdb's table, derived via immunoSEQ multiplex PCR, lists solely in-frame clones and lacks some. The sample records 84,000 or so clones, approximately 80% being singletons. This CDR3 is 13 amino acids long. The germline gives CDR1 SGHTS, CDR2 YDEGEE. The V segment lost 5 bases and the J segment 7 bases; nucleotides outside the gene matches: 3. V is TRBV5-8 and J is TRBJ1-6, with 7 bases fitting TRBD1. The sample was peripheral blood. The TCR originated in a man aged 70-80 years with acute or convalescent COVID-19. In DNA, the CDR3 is TGTGCCAGCAGGGGGACAGCAAATTCACCCCTCCACTTT. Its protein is CASRGTANSPLHF.